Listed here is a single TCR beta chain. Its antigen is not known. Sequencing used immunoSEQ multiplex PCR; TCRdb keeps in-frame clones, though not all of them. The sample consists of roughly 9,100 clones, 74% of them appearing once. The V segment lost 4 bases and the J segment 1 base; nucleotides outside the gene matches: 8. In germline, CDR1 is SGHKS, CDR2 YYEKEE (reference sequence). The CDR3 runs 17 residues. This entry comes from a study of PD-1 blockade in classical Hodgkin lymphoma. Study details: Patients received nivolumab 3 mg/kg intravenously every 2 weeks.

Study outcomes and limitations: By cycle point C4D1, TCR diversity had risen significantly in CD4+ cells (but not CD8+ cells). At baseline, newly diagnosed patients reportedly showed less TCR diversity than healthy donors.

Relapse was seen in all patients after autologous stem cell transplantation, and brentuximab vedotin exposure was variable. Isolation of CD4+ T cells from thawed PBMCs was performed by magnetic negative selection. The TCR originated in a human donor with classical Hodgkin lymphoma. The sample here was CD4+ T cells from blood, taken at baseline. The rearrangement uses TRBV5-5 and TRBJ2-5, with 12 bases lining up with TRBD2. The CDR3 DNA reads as TGTGCCAGCAGCGGCCTAGGGACTAGCGGGCCCCAAGAGACCCAGTACTTC. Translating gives CASSGLGTSGPQETQYF.